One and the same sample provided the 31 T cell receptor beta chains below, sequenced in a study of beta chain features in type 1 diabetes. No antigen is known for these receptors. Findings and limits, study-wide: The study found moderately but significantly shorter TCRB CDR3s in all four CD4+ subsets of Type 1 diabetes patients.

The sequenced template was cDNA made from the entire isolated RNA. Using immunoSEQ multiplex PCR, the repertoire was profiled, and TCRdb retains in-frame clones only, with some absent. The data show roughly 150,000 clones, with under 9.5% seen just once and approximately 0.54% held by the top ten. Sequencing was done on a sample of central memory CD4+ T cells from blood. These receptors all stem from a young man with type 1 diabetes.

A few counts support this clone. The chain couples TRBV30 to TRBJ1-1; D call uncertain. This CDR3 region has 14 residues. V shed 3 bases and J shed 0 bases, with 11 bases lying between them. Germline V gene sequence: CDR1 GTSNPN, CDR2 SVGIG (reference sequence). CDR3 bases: TGTGCCTGGAGCGCTACTACTCTGAACACTGAAGCTTTCTTT. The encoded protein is CAWSATTLNTEAFF.

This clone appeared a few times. CDR3 in DNA: TGTGCCAGCAGCCACCCGGGGTGGGAAAATGAGCAGTTCTTC. Translated: CASSHPGWENEQFF. The rearrangement uses TRBV4-2 and TRBJ2-1; a possible D gene is TRBD2 (5 bases). Germline values: CDR1 LGHNA, CDR2 YNFKEQ. This CDR3 is 14 amino acids long. The ends were cut back, 3 bases at V and 7 bases at J, with 13 bases in the middle.

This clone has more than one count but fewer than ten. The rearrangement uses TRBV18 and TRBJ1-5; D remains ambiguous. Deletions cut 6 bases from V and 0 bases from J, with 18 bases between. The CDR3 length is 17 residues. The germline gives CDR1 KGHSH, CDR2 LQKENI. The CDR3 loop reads CASSPDHYGYSNQPQHF. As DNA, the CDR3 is TGTGCCAGCTCGCCGGATCATTACGGGTATAGCAATCAGCCCCAGCATTTT.

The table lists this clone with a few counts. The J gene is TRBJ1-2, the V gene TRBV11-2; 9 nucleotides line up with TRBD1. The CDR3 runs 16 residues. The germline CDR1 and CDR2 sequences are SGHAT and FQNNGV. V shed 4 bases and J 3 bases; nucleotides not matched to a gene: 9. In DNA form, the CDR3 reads TGTGCCAGCAGCTCTTGGGGACAGGGATCCGACTATGGCTACACCTTC. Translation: CASSSWGQGSDYGYTF.

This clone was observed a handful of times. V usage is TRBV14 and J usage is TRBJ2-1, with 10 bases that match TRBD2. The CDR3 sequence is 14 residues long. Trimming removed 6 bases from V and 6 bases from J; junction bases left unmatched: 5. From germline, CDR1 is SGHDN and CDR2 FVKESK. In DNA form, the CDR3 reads TGTGCCAGCAGATCCGGGACTAGCGTCAATGAGCAGTTCTTC. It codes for CASRSGTSVNEQFF.

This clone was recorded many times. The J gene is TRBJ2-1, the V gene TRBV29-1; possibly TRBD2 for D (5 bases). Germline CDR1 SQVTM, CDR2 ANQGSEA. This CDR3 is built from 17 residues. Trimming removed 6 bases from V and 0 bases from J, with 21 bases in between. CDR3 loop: CSVAAPGLLSSYNEQFF. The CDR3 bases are TGCAGCGTCGCTGCTCCTGGACTCCTTAGCTCCTACAATGAGCAGTTCTTC.

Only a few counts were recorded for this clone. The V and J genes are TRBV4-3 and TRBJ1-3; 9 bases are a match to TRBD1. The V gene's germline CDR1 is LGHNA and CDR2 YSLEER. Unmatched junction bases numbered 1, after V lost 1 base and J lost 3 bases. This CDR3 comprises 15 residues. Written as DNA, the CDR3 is TGCGCCAGCAGCCAAGTGGGACAGGGTGGAAACACCATATATTTT. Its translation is CASSQVGQGGNTIYF.

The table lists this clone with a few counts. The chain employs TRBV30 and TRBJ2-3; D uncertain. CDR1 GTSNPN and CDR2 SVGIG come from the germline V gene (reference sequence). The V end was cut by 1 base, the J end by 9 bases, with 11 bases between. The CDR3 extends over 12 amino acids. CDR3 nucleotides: TGTGCCTGGAGTGCCCAGACACCAACGCAGTATTTT. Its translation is CAWSAQTPTQYF.

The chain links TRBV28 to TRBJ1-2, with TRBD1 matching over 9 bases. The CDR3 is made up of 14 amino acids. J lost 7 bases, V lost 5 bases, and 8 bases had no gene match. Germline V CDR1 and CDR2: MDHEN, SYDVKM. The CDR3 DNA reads TGTGCCAGCAGTCTCGGGACAGGGCGGCTTGGCTACACCTTC. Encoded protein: CASSLGTGRLGYTF.

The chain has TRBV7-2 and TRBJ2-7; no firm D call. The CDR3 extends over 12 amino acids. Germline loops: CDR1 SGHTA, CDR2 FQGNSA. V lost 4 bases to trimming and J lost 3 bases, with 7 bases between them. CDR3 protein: CASSSFLYEQYF. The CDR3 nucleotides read TGTGCCAGCAGCTCCTTTCTCTACGAGCAGTACTTC. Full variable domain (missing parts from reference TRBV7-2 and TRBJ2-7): GAGVSQSPSNKVTEKGKDVELRCDPISGHTALYWYRQSLGQGLEFLIYFQGNSAPDKSGLPSDRFSAERTGGSVSTLTIQRTQQEDSAVYLCASSSFLYEQYFGPGTRLTVT.

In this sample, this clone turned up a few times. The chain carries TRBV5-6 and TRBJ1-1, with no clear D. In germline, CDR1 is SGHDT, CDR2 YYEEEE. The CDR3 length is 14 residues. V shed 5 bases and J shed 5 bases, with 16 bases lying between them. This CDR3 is CASSIPGRRTEAFF. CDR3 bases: TGTGCCAGCAGTATCCCGGGGAGGAGAACTGAAGCTTTCTTT.

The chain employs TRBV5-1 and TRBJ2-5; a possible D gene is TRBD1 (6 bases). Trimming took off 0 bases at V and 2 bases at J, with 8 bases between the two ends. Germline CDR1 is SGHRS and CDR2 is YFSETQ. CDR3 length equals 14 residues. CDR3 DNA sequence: TGCGCCAGCAGCTTGGTTGGACAGCAAGAGACCCAGTACTTC. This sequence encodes CASSLVGQQETQYF.

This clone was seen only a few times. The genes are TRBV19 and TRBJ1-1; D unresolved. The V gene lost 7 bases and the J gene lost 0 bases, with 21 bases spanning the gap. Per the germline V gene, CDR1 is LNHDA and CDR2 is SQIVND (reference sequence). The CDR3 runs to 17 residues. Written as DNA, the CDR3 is TGTGCCAGTAACCACGAGGTCGGAGGGTTGATGAACACTGAAGCTTTCTTT. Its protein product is CASNHEVGGLMNTEAFF.

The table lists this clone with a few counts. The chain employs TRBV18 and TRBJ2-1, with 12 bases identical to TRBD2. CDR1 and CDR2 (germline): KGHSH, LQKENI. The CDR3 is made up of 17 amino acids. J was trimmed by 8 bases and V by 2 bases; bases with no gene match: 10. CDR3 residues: CASSPRSTSGSGYEQFF. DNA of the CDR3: TGTGCCAGCTCACCAAGATCGACTAGCGGGAGTGGGTATGAGCAGTTCTTC.

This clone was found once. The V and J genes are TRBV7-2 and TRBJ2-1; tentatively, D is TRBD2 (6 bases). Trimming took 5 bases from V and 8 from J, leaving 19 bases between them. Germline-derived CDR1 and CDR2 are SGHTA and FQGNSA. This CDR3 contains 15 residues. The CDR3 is CASSRSHRENHEQFF. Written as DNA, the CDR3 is TGTGCCAGCAGCCGAAGCCACCGGGAGAACCATGAGCAGTTCTTC. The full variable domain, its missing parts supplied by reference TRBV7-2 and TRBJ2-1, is GAGVSQSPSNKVTEKGKDVELRCDPISGHTALYWYRQSLGQGLEFLIYFQGNSAPDKSGLPSDRFSAERTGGSVSTLTIQRTQQEDSAVYLCASSRSHRENHEQFFGPGTRLTVL.

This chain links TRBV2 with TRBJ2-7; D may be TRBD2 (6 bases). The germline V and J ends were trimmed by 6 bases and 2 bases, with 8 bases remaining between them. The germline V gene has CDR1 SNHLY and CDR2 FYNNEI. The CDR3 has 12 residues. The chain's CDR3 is CASRGTPYEQYF. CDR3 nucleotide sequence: TGTGCCAGCAGAGGGACTCCCTACGAGCAGTACTTC.

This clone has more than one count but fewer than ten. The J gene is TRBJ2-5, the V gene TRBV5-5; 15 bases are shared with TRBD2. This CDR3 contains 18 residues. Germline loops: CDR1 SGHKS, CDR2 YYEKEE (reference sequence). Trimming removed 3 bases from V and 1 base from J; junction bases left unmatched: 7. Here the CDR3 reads CASSWGRGLAGGQETQYF. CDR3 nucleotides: TGTGCCAGCAGCTGGGGACGGGGACTAGCGGGAGGCCAAGAGACCCAGTACTTC. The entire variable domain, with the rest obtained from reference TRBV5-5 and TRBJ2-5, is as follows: DAGVTQSPTHLIKTRGQQVTLRCSPISGHKSVSWYQQVLGQGPQFIFQYYEKEERGRGNFPDRFSARQFPNYSSELNVNALLLGDSALYLCASSWGRGLAGGQETQYFGPGTRLLVL.

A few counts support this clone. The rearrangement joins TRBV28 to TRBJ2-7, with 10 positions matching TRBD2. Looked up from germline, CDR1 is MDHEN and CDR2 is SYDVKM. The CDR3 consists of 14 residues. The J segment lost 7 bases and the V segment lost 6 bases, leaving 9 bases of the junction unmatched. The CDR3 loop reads CASRPAGGGREQYF. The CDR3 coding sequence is TGTGCCAGCAGGCCAGCGGGAGGGGGAAGGGAGCAGTACTTC. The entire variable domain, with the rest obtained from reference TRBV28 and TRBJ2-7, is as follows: DVKVTQSSRYLVKRTGEKVFLECVQDMDHENMFWYRQDPGLGLRLIYFSYDVKMKEKGDIPEGYSVSREKKERFSLILESASTNQTSMYLCASRPAGGGREQYFGPGTRLTVT.

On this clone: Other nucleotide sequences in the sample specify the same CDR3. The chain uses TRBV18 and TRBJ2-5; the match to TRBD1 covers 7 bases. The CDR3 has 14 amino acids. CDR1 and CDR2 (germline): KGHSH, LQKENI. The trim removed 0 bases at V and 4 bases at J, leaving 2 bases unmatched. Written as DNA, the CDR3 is TGTGCCAGCTCACCACCAGGGGGCTTAGAGACCCAGTACTTC. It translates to CASSPPGGLETQYF.

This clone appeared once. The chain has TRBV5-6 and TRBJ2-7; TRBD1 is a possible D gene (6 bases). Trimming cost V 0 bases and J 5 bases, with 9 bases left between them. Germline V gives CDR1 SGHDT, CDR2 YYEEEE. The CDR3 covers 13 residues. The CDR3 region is CASSLAGVHEQYF. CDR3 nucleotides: TGTGCCAGCAGCTTGGCAGGGGTCCACGAGCAGTACTTC.

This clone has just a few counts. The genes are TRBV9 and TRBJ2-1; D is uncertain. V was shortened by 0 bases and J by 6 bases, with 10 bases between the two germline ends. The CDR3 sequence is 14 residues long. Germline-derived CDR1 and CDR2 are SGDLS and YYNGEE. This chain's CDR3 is CASSVVRDSNEQFF. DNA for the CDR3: TGTGCCAGCAGCGTAGTAAGAGATTCCAATGAGCAGTTCTTC.

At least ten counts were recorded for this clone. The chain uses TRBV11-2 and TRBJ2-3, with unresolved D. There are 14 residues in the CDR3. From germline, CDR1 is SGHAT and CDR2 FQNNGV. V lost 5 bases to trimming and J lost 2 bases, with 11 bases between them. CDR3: CASSPDFDTDTQYF. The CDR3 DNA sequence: TGTGCCAGCAGCCCTGACTTTGACACAGATACGCAGTATTTT.

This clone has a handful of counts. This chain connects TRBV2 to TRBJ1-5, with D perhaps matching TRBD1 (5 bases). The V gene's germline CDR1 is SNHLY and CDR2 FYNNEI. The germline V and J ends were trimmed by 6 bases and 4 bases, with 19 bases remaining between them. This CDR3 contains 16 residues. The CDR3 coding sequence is TGTGCCAGCAGCTCCTGGGGGGGAGGGAGAAATCAGCCCCAGCATTTT. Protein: CASSSWGGGRNQPQHF.

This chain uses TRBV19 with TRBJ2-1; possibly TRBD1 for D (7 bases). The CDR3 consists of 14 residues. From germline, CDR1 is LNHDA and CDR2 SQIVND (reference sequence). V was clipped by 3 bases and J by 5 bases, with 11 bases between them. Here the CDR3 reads CASSIPGGNNEQFF. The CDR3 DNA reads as TGTGCCAGTAGTATCCCAGGGGGGAACAATGAGCAGTTCTTC.

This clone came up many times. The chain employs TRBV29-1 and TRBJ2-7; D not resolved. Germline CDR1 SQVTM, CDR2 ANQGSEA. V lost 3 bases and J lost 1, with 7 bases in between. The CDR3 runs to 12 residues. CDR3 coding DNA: TGCAGCGTTGAGTCAGGATCCTACGAGCAGTACTTC. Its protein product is CSVESGSYEQYF.

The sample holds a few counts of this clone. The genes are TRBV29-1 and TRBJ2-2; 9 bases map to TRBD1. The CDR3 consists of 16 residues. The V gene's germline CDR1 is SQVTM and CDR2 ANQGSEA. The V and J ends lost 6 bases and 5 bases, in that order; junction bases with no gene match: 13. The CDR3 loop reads CSVPKQGQGKTGELFF. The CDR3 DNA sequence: TGCAGCGTCCCCAAACAGGGACAGGGTAAAACCGGGGAGCTGTTTTTT.

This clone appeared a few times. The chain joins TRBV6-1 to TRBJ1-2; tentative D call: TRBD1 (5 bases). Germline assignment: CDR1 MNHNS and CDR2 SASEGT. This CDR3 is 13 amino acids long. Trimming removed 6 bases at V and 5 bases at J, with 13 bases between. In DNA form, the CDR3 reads TGTGCCAGCAGCTCAGTCTCAGGGTATGGCTACACCTTC. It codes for CASSSVSGYGYTF.

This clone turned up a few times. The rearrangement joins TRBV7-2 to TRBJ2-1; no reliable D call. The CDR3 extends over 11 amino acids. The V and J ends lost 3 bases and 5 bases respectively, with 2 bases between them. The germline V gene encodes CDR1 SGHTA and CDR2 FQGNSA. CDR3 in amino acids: CASSFNNEQFF. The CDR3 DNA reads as TGTGCCAGCAGCTTCAACAATGAGCAGTTCTTC. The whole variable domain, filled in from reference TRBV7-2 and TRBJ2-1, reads GAGVSQSPSNKVTEKGKDVELRCDPISGHTALYWYRQSLGQGLEFLIYFQGNSAPDKSGLPSDRFSAERTGGSVSTLTIQRTQQEDSAVYLCASSFNNEQFFGPGTRLTVL.

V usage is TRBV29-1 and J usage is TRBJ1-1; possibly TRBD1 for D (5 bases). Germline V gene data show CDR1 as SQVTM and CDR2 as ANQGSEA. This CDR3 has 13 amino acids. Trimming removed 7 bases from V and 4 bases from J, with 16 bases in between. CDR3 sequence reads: CSATPRVGTEAFF. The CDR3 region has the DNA TGCAGCGCCACCCCCAGGGTGGGCACTGAAGCTTTCTTT.

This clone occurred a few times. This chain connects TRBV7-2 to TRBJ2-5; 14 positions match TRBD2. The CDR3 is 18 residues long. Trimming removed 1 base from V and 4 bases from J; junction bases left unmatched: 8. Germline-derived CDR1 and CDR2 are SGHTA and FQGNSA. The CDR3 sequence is CASSLGLAGGPRLETQYF. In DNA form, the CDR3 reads TGTGCCAGCAGCTTAGGACTAGCGGGAGGGCCTAGATTAGAGACCCAGTACTTC.

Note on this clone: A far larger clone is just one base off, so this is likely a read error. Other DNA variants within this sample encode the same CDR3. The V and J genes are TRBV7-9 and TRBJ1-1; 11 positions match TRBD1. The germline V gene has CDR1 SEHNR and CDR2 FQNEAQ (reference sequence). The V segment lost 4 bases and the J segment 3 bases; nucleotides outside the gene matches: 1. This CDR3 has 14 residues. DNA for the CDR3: TGTGCCAGCAGCTCGGGACAGGGGGACACTGAAGCTTTCTTT. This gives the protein CASSSGQGDTEAFF.